The entry below describes one TCR beta chain. Its antigen is not known. A much larger clone is a single base away; this may be a read error. V lost 8 bases and J lost 6; bases outside the gene matches: 11. This CDR3 has 14 amino acids. In germline, CDR1 is SGHRS, CDR2 YFSETQ. This record belongs to a study of post-analysis software for immune sequencing data. Study as a whole: Some patients lacked subtype; others had relapsing-remitting, secondary progressive or progressive-relapsing disease.

Notes on the study in general: Samples from a shared batch, those prepared together, strongly co-clustered by F measure. Controls showed lower frequencies than patients for roughly 5 TRBV segments, and TRBV5-6, TRBV5-1 and TRBV20-1 were among these.

The TCR beta cDNA libraries contained unique molecular identifiers. TCRdb independently ran MiXCR on the PCR reads; one entry per CDR3 protein. The sample includes fewer than 700,000 distinct CDR3 sequences, 44% of them seen just once. The TCR sequence derives from a girl aged 10-17 years with multiple sclerosis. The V and J genes are TRBV5-1 and TRBJ2-1, with 7 bases identical to TRBD1. The sample comprised blood. In DNA form, the CDR3 reads TGCGCCAGTACAGAGGGACAGCCCTGCAATGAGCAGTTCTTC. Its translation: CASTEGQPCNEQFF.